The entry that follows covers one TCR beta chain sequence. The antigen is unknown. The protocol attached unique molecular identifiers to individual cDNA molecules. One entry per CDR3 protein, called by TCRdb with MiXCR from the 5' RACE reads. The sample contains about 48,000 distinct CDR3 sequences, more than 6.5% of which appear only once. This sample is drawn from a study of early T cells in non-severe SARS-CoV-2 infection. Study results and limitations: Matches to VDJdb favored anti-spike CD8 responses and missed private and CD4 specificities.

The CDR3 is made up of 15 amino acids. Germline CDR1 MNHNY, CDR2 SVGAGI (reference sequence). V was cut by 6 bases and J by 0 bases, with 12 bases left in between. Sequencing was carried out using whole blood. J is TRBJ1-5 and V is TRBV6-6, with TRBD1 as a possible D gene (6 bases). This TCR came from an adult who was a healthcare worker with PCR-confirmed SARS-CoV-2 infection or an uninfected control (not recorded which). CDR3 in amino acids: CASRGQTDSNQPQHF. Here the CDR3 DNA reads TGTGCCAGCAGAGGACAGACAGATAGCAATCAGCCCCAGCATTTT.